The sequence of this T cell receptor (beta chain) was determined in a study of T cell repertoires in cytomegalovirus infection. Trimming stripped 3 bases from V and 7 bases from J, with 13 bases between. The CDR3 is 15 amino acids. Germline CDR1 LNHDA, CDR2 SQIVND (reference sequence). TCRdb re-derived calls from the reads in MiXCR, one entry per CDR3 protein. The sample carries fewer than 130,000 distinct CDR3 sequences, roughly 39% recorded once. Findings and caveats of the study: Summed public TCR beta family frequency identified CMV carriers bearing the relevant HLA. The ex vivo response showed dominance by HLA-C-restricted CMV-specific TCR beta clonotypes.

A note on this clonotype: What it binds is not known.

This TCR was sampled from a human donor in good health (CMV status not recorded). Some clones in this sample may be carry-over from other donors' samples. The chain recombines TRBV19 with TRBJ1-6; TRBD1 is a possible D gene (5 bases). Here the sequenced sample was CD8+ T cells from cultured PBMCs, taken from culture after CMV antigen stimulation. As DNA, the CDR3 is TGTGCCAGTAGTATGGACTCCCGGGGGAATTCACCCCTCCACTTT. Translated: CASSMDSRGNSPLHF.